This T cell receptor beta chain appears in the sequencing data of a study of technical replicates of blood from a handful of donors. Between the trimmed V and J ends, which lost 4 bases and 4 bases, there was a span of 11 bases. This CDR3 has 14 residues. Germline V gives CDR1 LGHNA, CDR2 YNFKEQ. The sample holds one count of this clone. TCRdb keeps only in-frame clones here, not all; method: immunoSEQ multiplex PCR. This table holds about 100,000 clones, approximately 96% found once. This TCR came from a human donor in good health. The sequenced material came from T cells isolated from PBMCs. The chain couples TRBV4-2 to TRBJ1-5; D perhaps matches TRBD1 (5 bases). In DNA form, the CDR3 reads TGTGCCAGCAGCCCGTCCGGGGGAAATCAGCCCCAGCATTTT. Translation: CASSPSGGNQPQHF.